The clone carrying this T cell receptor (beta chain) has a handful of counts. V trimming: 1 base; J trimming: 4 bases; junction bases outside the gene matches: 5. The CDR3 length is 15 residues. Per germline, CDR1 GTSNPN and CDR2 SVGIG (reference sequence). The data were taken from a study of response to subunit inactivated influenza vaccine. TCRdb independently ran MiXCR on the RT-PCR reads; one entry per CDR3 protein. The table has about 300,000 distinct CDR3 sequences, less than 25% seen once. The sequence was obtained from a man aged 50-75 years who received an inactivated influenza vaccine. The material sequenced was PBMCs from blood, taken less than 22 months after vaccination. The rearrangement links TRBV30 to TRBJ1-1, with 11 bases that match TRBD1. The CDR3 spells CAWSAPDRGLTEAFF. Here the CDR3 DNA reads TGTGCCTGGAGTGCCCCGGACAGGGGGCTCACTGAAGCTTTCTTT.